The next 12 T cell receptor beta chains were all read from a single sample in a study of CD8 T cells in ankylosing spondylitis. Study-wide results and limits: A TCR beta motif of fewer than 10 highly homologous variants seemed to mark ankylosing spondylitis blood.

These receptors have no identified antigens. TCRdb passed the 5' RACE reads through MiXCR, listing each CDR3 protein once. The sample records about 220,000 distinct CDR3 sequences, approximately 7.3% being singletons. The sequenced sample consisted of blood, either unsorted or a sorted T cell fraction (not recorded which). The origin of the receptors is a male donor with ankylosing spondylitis.

The table lists this clonotype with many counts. The rearrangement uses TRBV6-1 and TRBJ2-1; 8 bases match TRBD2. Germline V CDR1 and CDR2: MNHNS, SASEGT. This CDR3 is 14 amino acids long. V shed 6 bases and J 1 base; nucleotides not matched to a gene: 2. The CDR3 spells CASSGGGSYNEQFF. CDR3 nucleotide sequence: TGTGCCAGCAGCGGGGGGGGGTCCTACAATGAGCAGTTCTTC.

This clonotype was counted at least ten times. The chain couples TRBV5-1 to TRBJ1-5; D not certain. CDR3 length: 14 amino acids. From germline, CDR1 is SGHRS and CDR2 YFSETQ. V lost 0 bases to trimming and J lost 4 bases, with 8 bases between them. CDR3 sequence reads: CASSLGQANQPQHF. CDR3 DNA sequence: TGCGCCAGCAGCTTGGGTCAGGCGAATCAGCCCCAGCATTTT.

V and J are TRBV4-3 and TRBJ2-2; D unclear. CDR3 size: 16 residues. Germline V gives CDR1 LGHNA, CDR2 YSLEER. Trimming shortened V by 1 base and J by 2 bases, and 11 bases separated the two germline ends. This chain's CDR3 is CASSQGSLGNTGELFF. In DNA, the CDR3 is TGCGCCAGCAGCCAAGGGTCTCTGGGCAACACCGGGGAGCTGTTTTTT.

There are a few counts of this clonotype. This chain links TRBV3-1 with TRBJ1-1, with no clear D. The CDR3 is 11 amino acids. Trimming took 10 bases from V and 5 from J, leaving 11 bases between them. The germline gives CDR1 LGHDT, CDR2 YNNKEL (reference sequence). CDR3: CATTVGTEAFF. CDR3 coding DNA: TGTGCCACCACCGTGGGGACTGAAGCTTTCTTT.

This clonotype showed up many times. This chain uses TRBV4-1 with TRBJ1-5; TRBD1 might be the D (6 bases). Germline assignment: CDR1 MGHRA and CDR2 YSYEKL. Trimming shortened V by 6 bases and J by 1 base, and 13 bases separated the two germline ends. The CDR3 runs 15 residues. The CDR3 DNA follows: TGCGCCAGCAGTCCACACCAGGGGAGCAATCAGCCCCAGCATTTT. It yields the protein CASSPHQGSNQPQHF.

In DNA form, the CDR3 reads TGCGCCAGCAGCCAAGATCCAGCGGGGGCCTACAATGAGCAGTTCTTC. Translating gives CASSQDPAGAYNEQFF. This chain links TRBV4-3 with TRBJ2-1; 8 nucleotides agree with TRBD2. V gave up 0 bases and J gave up 2 bases; unmatched junction bases: 3. Germline-derived CDR1 and CDR2 are LGHNA and YSLEER. This CDR3 is built from 16 residues.

This clonotype was seen a few times. The chain combines TRBV28 with TRBJ2-7, with 8 bases matching TRBD1. The CDR3 consists of 15 residues. Trimming took 7 bases from V and 1 from J; bases not matched to a gene: 9. Germline CDR1 MDHEN, CDR2 SYDVKM. The DNA of the CDR3 is TGTGCCAGCAATCGGGGACAGGTCGTGTCCTACGAGCAGTACTTC. It codes for CASNRGQVVSYEQYF.

On this clonotype: This may arise from a read error, as a much more abundant clone is one base away. V and J are TRBV10-3 and TRBJ1-2; 8 nucleotides agree with TRBD1. CDR1 and CDR2 from the germline V gene are ENHRY and SYGVKD. The CDR3 contains 13 residues. As DNA, the CDR3 is TGTGCCATCACCGAGACAGGGGTGTTGGGCTACGCCTTC. Its protein is CAITETGVLGYAF.

This clonotype was detected ten times or more. This rearrangement joins TRBV19 to TRBJ2-1; D remains ambiguous. CDR3 length equals 16 residues. Germline CDR1 is LNHDA and CDR2 is SQIVND (reference sequence). Trimming stripped 3 bases from V and 0 bases from J, with 12 bases between. The CDR3 nucleotides read TGTGCCAGTAGTATCGGGTGGGGAAGCTCCTACAATGAGCAGTTCTTC. This codes for CASSIGWGSSYNEQFF. Looking up the rest from reference TRBV19 and TRBJ2-1 gives the full variable domain: DGGITQSPKYLFRKEGQNVTLSCEQNLNHDAMYWYRQDPGQGLRLIYYSQIVNDFQKGDIAEGYSVSREKKESFPLTVTSAQKNPTAFYLCASSIGWGSSYNEQFFGPGTRLTVL.

This clonotype was counted at least ten times. CDR3 loop: CASSLGDFSNQPQHF. In DNA, the CDR3 is TGTGCCAGCAGCTTGGGGGACTTTAGCAATCAGCCCCAGCATTTT. The gene calls are TRBV5-8 and TRBJ1-5; D possibly corresponds to TRBD1 (5 bases). The CDR3 is made up of 15 amino acids. The V and J ends lost 0 bases and 0 bases respectively, with 7 bases between them. CDR1 SGHTS and CDR2 YDEGEE come from the germline V gene. Filled out from reference TRBV5-8 and TRBJ1-5, the complete variable domain reads EAGVTQSPTHLIKTRGQQATLRCSPISGHTSVYWYQQALGLGLQFLLWYDEGEERNRGNFPPRFSGRQFPNYSSELNVNALELEDSALYLCASSLGDFSNQPQHFGDGTRLSIL.

This clonotype appeared many times. The rearrangement joins TRBV5-6 to TRBJ1-2; the match to TRBD1 covers 7 bases. Per germline, CDR1 SGHDT and CDR2 YYEEEE. Germline trimming cut 3 bases from V and 3 bases from J; bases unmatched to any gene: 5. The CDR3 runs to 14 residues. The CDR3 nucleotides read TGTGCCAGCAGCTACCAAGGACAGGACTATGGCTACACCTTC. This codes for CASSYQGQDYGYTF.

This clonotype showed up many times. This chain links TRBV9 with TRBJ2-7; weak D call: TRBD2 (6 bases). Germline lookup yields CDR1 SGDLS and CDR2 YYNGEE. The CDR3 sequence is 12 residues long. V dropped 4 bases and J dropped 5 bases, with 10 bases sitting between them. For the CDR3, the DNA is TGTGCCAGCAGCCTGGACTACGACGAGCAGTACTTC. Protein sequence: CASSLDYDEQYF.